This TCR beta chain was retrieved from a study of breast tumors, draining lymph nodes, adjacent tissues. As regards this clonotype: What it recognizes is unknown.

Each CDR3 protein gets one entry after TCRdb re-called the multiplex PCR reads with MiXCR. The data show about 230,000 distinct CDR3 sequences, roughly 32% seen once. The lymph nodes were axillary draining lymph nodes from breast cancer patients. This CDR3 is built from 15 residues. The ends lost 3 bases at V and 3 bases at J; junction bases unmatched: 3. Per germline, CDR1 SGHNT and CDR2 YENEEA. Findings of the study overall: Luminal-like breast cancer showed significantly higher tumor–nontumor repertoire similarity than basal-like. Data fit most tumor T cells coming from lymph node, expanding in tumor. Tumor repertoires ranked between lymph nodes and nontumor tissue in diversity, with V and J gene preferences. Tumor T cell lymph node origin was a supported hypothesis, not proven.

The clonotype was recovered from a female donor with breast cancer. Some clones in this sample may be carry-over from other donors' samples. The sample taken for sequencing was axillary lymph node tissue. The rearrangement links TRBV11-3 to TRBJ2-2, with 8 bases aligning to TRBD2. The CDR3 loop is CASSFSGAHTGELFF. The CDR3 DNA is TGTGCCAGCAGCTTTAGCGGGGCTCACACCGGGGAGCTGTTTTTT.